The clone carrying this T cell receptor beta chain was counted at least ten times. Antigen unknown. The TCR beta library used iRepertoire HTBI primers with Arm-PCR amplification of CDR3. Authors' analysis steps: Samples revealed roughly 62 TRBV and roughly 15 TRBJ segments. In TCRdb, the multiplex PCR reads were re-called with MiXCR into one record per CDR3 protein. TCRdb's processing, not the authors', yielded these V and J calls. The sample contains 650,000 to 850,000 distinct CDR3 sequences, around 32% of which appear only once. The sample's time point: persistent/refractory GD, antithyroid drugs over 5 years with positive TRAb. After RNA was extracted from PBMCs, the TCR library was made from it. These data are taken from a study of regulatory T cells in long-lasting Graves disease. Per germline, CDR1 DFQATT and CDR2 SNEGSKA (reference sequence). V was cut by 7 bases and J by 0 bases, with 12 bases left in between. CDR3 size: 13 residues.

Overall study results and limits: TRBV28 was favored in persistent disease, as were TRBJ1-2 and TRBJ2-5. Those with persistent disease had in common more public clonotypes (fewer than 3,000) than new patients (about 970).

Sequenced material: peripheral blood mononuclear cells (PBMCs), taken when the disease was refractory, from a patient treated with antithyroid drugs. The TCR comes from a female donor with Graves disease. This rearrangement joins TRBV20-1 to TRBJ1-1; D might be TRBD1 (5 bases). CDR3 sequence reads: CSGSDTMNTEAFF. Written as DNA, the CDR3 is TGCAGTGGGTCGGACACTATGAACACTGAAGCTTTCTTT.